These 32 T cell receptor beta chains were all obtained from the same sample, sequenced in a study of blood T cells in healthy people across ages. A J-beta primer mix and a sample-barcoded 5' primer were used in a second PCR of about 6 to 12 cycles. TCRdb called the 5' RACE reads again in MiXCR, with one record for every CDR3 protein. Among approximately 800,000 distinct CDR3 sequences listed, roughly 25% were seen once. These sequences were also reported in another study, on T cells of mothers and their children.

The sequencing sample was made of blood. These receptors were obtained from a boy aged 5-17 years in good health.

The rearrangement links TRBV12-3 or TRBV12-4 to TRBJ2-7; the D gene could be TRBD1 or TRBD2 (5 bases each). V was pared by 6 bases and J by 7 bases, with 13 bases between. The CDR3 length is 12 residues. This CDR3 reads CASRTQGREQYF. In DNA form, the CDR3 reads TGTGCCAGCAGAACCCAGGGACGGGAGCAGTACTTC.

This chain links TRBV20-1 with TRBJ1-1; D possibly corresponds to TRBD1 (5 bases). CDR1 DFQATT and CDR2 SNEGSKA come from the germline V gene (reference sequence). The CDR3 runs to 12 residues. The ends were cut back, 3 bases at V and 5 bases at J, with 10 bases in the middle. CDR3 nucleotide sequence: TGCAGTGCTAGGAGCAGGGAAACTGAAGCTTTCTTT. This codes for CSARSRETEAFF.

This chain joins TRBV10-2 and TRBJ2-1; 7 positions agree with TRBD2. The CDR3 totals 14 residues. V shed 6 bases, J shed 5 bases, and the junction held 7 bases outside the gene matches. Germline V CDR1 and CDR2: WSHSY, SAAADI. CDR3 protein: CASSGGTTHNEQFF. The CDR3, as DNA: TGCGCCAGCAGCGGGGGGACTACCCACAATGAGCAGTTCTTC.

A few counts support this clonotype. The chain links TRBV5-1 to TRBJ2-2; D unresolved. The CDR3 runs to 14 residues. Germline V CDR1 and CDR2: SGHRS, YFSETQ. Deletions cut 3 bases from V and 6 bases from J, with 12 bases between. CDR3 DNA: TGCGCCAGCAGCTCCGGGTCTCTCGCCGGGGAGCTGTTTTTT. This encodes CASSSGSLAGELFF.

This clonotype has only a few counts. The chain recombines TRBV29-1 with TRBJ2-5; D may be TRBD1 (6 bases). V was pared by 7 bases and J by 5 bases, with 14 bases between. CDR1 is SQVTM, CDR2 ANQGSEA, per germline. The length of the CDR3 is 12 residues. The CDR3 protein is CSASLQGETQYF. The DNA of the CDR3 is TGCAGCGCGTCCTTACAGGGCGAGACCCAGTACTTC.

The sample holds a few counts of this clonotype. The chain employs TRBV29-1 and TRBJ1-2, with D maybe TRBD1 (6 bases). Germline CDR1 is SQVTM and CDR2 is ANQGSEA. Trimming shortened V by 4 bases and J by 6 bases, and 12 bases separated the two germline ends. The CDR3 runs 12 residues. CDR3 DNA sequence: TGCAGCGTTGGACCACAGGGCGATGGCTACACCTTC. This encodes CSVGPQGDGYTF. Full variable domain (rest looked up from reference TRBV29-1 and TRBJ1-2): SAVISQKPSRDICQRGTSLTIQCQVDSQVTMMFWYRQQPGQSLTLIATANQGSEATYESGFVIDKFPISRPNLTFSTLTVSNMSPEDSSIYLCSVGPQGDGYTFGSGTRLTVV.

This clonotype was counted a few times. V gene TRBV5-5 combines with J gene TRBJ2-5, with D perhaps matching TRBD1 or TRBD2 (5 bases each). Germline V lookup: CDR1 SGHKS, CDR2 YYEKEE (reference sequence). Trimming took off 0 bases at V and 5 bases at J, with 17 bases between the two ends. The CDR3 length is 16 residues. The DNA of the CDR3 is TGTGCCAGCAGCTTGGGGTTGGGACCGGGTGGGGAGACCCAGTACTTC. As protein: CASSLGLGPGGETQYF.

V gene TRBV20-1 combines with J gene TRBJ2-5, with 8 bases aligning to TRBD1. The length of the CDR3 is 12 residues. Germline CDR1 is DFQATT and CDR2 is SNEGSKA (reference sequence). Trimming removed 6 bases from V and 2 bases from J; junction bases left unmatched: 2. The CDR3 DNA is TGCAGTGCCGGGACAGGTCAAGAGACCCAGTACTTC. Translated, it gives CSAGTGQETQYF.

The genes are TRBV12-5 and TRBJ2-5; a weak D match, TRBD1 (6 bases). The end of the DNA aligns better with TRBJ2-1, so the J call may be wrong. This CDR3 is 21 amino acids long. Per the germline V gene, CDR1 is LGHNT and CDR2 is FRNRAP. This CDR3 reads CASGLVPKENQRDTNYNEQFF. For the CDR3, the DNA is TGTGCTAGTGGTTTGGTACCCAAGGAGAACCAACGGGACACTAACTACAATGAGCAGTTCTTC.

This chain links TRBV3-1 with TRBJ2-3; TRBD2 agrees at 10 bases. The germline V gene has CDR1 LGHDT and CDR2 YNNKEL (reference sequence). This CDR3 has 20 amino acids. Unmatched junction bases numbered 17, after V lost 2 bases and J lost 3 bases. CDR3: CASSQNRVIASGGLTDTQYF. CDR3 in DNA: TGTGCCAGCAGCCAAAACCGCGTTATTGCTAGCGGGGGTTTGACAGATACGCAGTATTTT.

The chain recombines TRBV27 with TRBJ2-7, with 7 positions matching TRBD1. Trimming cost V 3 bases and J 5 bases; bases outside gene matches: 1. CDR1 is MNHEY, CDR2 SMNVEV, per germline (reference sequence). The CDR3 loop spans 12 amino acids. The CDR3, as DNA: TGTGCCAGCAGTTTCCAGGGGGACGAGCAGTACTTC. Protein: CASSFQGDEQYF.

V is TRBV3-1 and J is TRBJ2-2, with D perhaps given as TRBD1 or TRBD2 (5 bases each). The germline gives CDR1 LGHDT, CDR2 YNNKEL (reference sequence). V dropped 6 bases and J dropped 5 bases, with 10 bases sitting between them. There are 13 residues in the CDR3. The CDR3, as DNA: TGTGCCAGCAGTCAATGGGGGACCGGGGAGCTGTTTTTT. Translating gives CASSQWGTGELFF. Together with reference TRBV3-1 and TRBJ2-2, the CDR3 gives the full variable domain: DTAVSQTPKYLVTQMGNDKSIKCEQNLGHDTMYWYKQDSKKFLKIMFSYNNKELIINETVPNRFSPKSPDKAHLNLHINSLELGDSAVYFCASSQWGTGELFFGEGSRLTVL.

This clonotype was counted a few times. The CDR3 sequence is CSATPFGRGGIYEQFF. CDR3 DNA: TGCAGTGCTACCCCCTTTGGGCGGGGGGGTATCTATGAGCAGTTCTTC. The chain recombines TRBV20-1 with TRBJ2-1, with 9 bases matching TRBD2. The CDR3 runs 16 residues. J lost 8 bases, V lost 4 bases, and 15 bases had no gene match. The germline gives CDR1 DFQATT, CDR2 SNEGSKA (reference sequence).

CDR3 sequence reads: CASSPGRAGNTIYF. In DNA form, the CDR3 reads TGTGCCAGCAGCCCGGGTCGGGCTGGAAACACCATATATTTT. V usage is TRBV12-3 or TRBV12-4 and J usage is TRBJ1-3; D call uncertain. The CDR3 contains 14 residues. Between the trimmed V and J ends, which lost 6 bases and 2 bases, there was a span of 11 bases.

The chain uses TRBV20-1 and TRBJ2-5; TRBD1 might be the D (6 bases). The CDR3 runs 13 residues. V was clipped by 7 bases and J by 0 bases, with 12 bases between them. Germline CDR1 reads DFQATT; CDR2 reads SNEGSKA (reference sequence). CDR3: CSVGGSNQETQYF. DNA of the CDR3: TGCAGTGTAGGGGGAAGTAACCAAGAGACCCAGTACTTC.

The CDR3 coding sequence is TGTGCCAGCAGTTACTTTGGAGCCCTTGGAAACACCATATATTTT. Protein product: CASSYFGALGNTIYF. The V and J genes are TRBV6-6 and TRBJ1-3; no firm D call. The V end lost 1 base, the J end lost 3 bases, and 10 bases lay between the germline ends. CDR1 MNHNY and CDR2 SVGAGI come from the germline V gene (reference sequence). This CDR3 has 15 residues.

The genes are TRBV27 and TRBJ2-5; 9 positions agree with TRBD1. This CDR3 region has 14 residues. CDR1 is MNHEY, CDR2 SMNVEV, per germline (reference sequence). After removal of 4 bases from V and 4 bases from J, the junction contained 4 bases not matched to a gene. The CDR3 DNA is TGTGCCAGCAGTTCAGACAGGGGGATAGAGACCCAGTACTTC. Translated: CASSSDRGIETQYF.

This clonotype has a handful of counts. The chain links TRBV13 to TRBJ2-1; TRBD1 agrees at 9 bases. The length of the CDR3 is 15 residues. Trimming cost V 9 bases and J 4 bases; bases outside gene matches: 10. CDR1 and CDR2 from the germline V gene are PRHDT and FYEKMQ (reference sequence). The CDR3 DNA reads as TGTGCCAGTCCGGGACAGGGATATTTATACAATGAGCAGTTCTTC. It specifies CASPGQGYLYNEQFF. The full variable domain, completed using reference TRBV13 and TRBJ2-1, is AAGVIQSPRHLIKEKRETATLKCYPIPRHDTVYWYQQGPGQDPQFLISFYEKMQSDKGSIPDRFSAQQFSDYHSELNMSSLELGDSALYFCASPGQGYLYNEQFFGPGTRLTVL.

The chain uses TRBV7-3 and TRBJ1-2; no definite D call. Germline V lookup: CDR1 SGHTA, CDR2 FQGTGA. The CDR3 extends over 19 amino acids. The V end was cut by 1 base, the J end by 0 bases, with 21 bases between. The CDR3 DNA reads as TGTGCCAGCAGCTTAAGCCCTCGAATCGCGAAGTACACTAACTATGGCTACACCTTC. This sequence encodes CASSLSPRIAKYTNYGYTF. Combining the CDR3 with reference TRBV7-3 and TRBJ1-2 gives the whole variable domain GAGVSQTPSNKVTEKGKYVELRCDPISGHTALYWYRQSLGQGPEFLIYFQGTGAADDSGLPNDRFFAVRPEGSVSTLKIQRTERGDSAVYLCASSLSPRIAKYTNYGYTFGSGTRLTVV.

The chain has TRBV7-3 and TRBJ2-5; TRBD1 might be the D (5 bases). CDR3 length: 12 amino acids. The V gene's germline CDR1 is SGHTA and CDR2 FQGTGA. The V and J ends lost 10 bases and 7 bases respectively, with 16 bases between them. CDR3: CANSPETGTQYF. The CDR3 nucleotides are TGTGCCAACAGTCCCGAAACAGGGACCCAGTACTTC.

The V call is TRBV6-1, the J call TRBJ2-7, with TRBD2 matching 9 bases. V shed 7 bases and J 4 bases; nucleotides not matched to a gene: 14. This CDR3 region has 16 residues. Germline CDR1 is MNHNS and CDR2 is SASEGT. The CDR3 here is CASTRGGSGGLYEQYF. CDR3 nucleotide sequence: TGTGCCAGCACCCGGGGGGGTAGCGGGGGCCTATACGAGCAGTACTTC.

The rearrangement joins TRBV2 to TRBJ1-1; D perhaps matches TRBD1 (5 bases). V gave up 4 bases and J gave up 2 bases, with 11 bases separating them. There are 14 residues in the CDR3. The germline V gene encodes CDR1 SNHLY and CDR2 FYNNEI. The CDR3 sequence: CASSVEGRNTEAFF. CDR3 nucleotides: TGTGCCAGCAGTGTAGAGGGACGAAACACTGAAGCTTTCTTT.

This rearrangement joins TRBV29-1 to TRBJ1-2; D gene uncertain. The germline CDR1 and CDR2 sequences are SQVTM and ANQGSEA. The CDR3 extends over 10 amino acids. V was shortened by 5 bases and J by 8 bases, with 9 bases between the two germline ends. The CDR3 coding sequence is TGCAGCGTTCTGGGAGGAGGCTACACCTTC. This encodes CSVLGGGYTF.

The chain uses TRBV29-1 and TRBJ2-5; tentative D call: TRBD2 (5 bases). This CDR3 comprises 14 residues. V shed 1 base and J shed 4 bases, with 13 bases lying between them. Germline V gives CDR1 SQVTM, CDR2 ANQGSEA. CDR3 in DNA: TGCAGCGTTGAAGGGGAGACACGCCGAGAGACCCAGTACTTC. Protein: CSVEGETRRETQYF.

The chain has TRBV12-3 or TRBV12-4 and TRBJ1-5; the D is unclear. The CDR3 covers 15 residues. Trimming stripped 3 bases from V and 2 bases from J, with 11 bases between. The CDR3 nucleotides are TGTGCCAGCAGTTTCGGGGAAGTGGGCAATCAGCCCCAGCATTTT. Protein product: CASSFGEVGNQPQHF.

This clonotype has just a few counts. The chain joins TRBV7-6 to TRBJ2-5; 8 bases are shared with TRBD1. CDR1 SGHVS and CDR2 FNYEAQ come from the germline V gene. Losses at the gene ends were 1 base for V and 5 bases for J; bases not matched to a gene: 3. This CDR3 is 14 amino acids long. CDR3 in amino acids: CASSLGTGFETQYF. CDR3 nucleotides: TGTGCCAGCAGCTTAGGGACAGGGTTCGAGACCCAGTACTTC.

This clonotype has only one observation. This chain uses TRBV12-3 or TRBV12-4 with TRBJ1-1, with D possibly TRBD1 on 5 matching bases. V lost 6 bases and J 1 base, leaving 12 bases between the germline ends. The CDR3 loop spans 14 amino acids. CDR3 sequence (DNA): TGTGCCAGCAGCTTGGGACGGCAGAACACTGAAGCTTTCTTT. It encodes CASSLGRQNTEAFF.

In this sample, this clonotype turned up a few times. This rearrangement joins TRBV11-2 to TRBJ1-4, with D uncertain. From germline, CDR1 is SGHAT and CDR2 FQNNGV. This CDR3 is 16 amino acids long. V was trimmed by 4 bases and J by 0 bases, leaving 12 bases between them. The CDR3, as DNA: TGTGCCAGCAGCTCTGGCGCGGGATCAACTAATGAAAAACTGTTTTTT. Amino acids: CASSSGAGSTNEKLFF. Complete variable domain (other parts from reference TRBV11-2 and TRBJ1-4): EAGVAQSPRYKIIEKRQSVAFWCNPISGHATLYWYQQILGQGPKLLIQFQNNGVVDDSQLPKDRFSAERLKGVDSTLKIQPAKLEDSAVYLCASSSGAGSTNEKLFFGSGTQLSVL.

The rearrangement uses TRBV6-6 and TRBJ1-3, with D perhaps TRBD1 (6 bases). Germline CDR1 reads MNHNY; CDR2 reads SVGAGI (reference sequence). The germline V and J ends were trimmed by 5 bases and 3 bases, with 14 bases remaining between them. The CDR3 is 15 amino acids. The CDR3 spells CASSINRVYGNTIYF. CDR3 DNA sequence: TGTGCCAGCAGTATTAACAGGGTGTATGGAAACACCATATATTTT.

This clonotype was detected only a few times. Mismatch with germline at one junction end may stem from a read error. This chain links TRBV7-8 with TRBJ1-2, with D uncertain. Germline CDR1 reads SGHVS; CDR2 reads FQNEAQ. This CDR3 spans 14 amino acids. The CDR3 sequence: CASSFLESYYGYTF. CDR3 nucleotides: TGTGCCAGCAGCTTCCTCGAGTCTTACTACGGCTACACCTTC.

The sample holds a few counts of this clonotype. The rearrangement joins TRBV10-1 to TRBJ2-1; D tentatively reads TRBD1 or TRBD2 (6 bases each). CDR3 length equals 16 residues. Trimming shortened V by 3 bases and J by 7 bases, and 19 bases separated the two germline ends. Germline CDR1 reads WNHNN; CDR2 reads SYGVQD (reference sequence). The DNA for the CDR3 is TGCGCCAGCAGTGATAGGACAGACCCGGGAGATAATGAGCAGTTCTTC. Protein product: CASSDRTDPGDNEQFF.

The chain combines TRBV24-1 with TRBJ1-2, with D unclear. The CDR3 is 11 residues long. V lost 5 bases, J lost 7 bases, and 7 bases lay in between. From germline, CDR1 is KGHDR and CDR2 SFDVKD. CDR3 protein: CATSGRSGYTF. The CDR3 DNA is TGTGCCACCAGTGGAAGGAGTGGCTACACCTTC.